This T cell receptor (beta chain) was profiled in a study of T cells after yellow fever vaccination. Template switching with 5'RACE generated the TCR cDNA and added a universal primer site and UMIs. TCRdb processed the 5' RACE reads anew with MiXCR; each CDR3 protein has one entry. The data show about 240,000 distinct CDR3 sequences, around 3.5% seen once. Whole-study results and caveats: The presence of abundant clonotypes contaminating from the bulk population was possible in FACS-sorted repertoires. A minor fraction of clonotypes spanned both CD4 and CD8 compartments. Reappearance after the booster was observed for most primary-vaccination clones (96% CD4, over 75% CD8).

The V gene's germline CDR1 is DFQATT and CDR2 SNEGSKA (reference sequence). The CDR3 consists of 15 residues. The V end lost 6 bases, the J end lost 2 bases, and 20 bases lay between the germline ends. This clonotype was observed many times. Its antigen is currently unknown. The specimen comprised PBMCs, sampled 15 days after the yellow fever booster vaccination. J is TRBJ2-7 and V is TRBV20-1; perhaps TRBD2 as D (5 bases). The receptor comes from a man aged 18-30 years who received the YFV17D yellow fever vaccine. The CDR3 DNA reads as TGCAGTGCGAACCCCAGAGGGATGGGGACCTACGAGCAGTACTTC. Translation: CSANPRGMGTYEQYF.